This T cell receptor (beta chain) was retrieved from a study of T cells after yellow fever vaccination. Turning to the study itself: Researchers used SMART-Seq v4 Ultra Low Input to prepare fractions that had low cell numbers.

At least ten counts were recorded for this clonotype. Germline V gives CDR1 DFQATT, CDR2 SNEGSKA (reference sequence). The length of the CDR3 is 14 residues. Between the trimmed V and J ends, which lost 3 bases and 2 bases, there was a span of 13 bases. TCRdb ran MiXCR on the 5' RACE reads and lists one entry per CDR3 protein. There are 200,000 to 300,000 distinct CDR3 sequences in the sample; approximately 13% occur only once, and around 0.49% lies in the top ten. This receptor was obtained from a man younger than 40 who received the YFV17D yellow fever vaccine. V usage is TRBV20-1 and J usage is TRBJ2-5; D is ambiguous. The sequencing here drew on CD4+ T cells sorted from PBMCs, taken 45 days after the yellow fever booster vaccination. In nucleotides, the CDR3 is TGCAGTGCTAGGGACGCTGAGAGTCAAGAGACCCAGTACTTC. Its protein is CSARDAESQETQYF.